This T cell receptor beta chain was captured by sequencing in a study of shared clonotypes between healthy human individuals. Authors' processing steps: With immunoSEQ giving junction-only sequences and no quality scores, filtering differed. Assay: immunoSEQ multiplex PCR; the TCRdb copy retains only in-frame clones and omits some. V and J calls and clone size are copied from that table; D and trimming were computed from the DNA. The sample contains about 670,000 clones, 60% to 80% of which appear only once. CDR3 length equals 16 residues. Looked up from germline, CDR1 is SQVTM and CDR2 is ANQGSEA. After removal of 7 bases from V and 4 bases from J, the junction contained 14 bases not matched to a gene.

This TCR was sampled from a woman in her thirties in good health. The sample comprised memory CD4+ T cells sorted from blood. Stated subset: CD45RA-negative fraction. V gene TRBV29-1 combines with J gene TRBJ2-2; 8 bases map to TRBD2. CDR3 nucleotide sequence: TGCAGCGCCGCCGGGGGGGGAGGGCCCGGCACCGGGGAGCTGTTTTTT. It is translated as CSAAGGGGPGTGELFF.